A single sample is the source of the 11 T cell receptor beta chains below, sequenced in a study of OX40 agonist ivuxolimab in advanced cancers. Here immunoSEQ multiplex PCR was the method, and the copy in TCRdb shows in-frame clones only, minus some. The table records 39,000 or so clones, roughly 90% of them present only once. Sequencing was performed on CD4+ or CD8+ T cells sorted from blood, taken in a trial of the OX40 agonist ivuxolimab. All receptors come from an adult with an advanced solid tumor such as melanoma, head and neck, liver or kidney cancer.

The V gene is TRBV11-3, the J gene TRBJ2-7, with D possibly matching TRBD2 (6 bases). The CDR3 spans 13 residues. Germline CDR1 and CDR2: SGHNT and YENEEA. V shed 2 bases and J shed 5 bases, with 10 bases lying between them. The CDR3 DNA reads as TGTGCCAGCAGCTTACTCCCGGGGGACGAGCAGTACTTC. Translation: CASSLLPGDEQYF.

The chain has TRBV4-3 and TRBJ1-1; no firm D call. The CDR3 is 13 amino acids. Germline V gene data show CDR1 as LGHNA and CDR2 as YSLEER. Trimming took off 0 bases at V and 5 bases at J, with 7 bases between the two ends. This CDR3 is CASSQDQPTEAFF. Written as DNA, the CDR3 is TGCGCCAGCAGCCAAGATCAACCGACTGAAGCTTTCTTT.

This clone was observed once. The rearrangement joins TRBV9 to TRBJ1-1; no clear D gene. CDR3 length: 13 residues. Germline CDR1 reads SGDLS; CDR2 reads YYNGEE. V was cut by 4 bases and J by 3 bases, with 10 bases left in between. This CDR3 is CASSPRQDTEAFF. The CDR3 bases are TGTGCCAGCAGCCCCCGGCAGGACACTGAAGCTTTCTTT.

The rearrangement uses TRBV28 and TRBJ1-5, with unresolved D. The CDR3 covers 14 residues. CDR1 MDHEN and CDR2 SYDVKM come from the germline V gene. V was cut by 2 bases and J by 6 bases, with 11 bases left in between. CDR3 sequence reads: CASSLMGSGQPQHF. The CDR3 region has the DNA TGTGCCAGCAGTTTAATGGGGTCGGGTCAGCCCCAGCATTTT.

This CDR3 is CSAQDGYEQYF. Written as DNA, the CDR3 is TGCAGCGCCCAGGACGGCTACGAGCAGTACTTC. This chain uses TRBV29-1 with TRBJ2-7; no clear D gene. Germline lookup yields CDR1 SQVTM and CDR2 ANQGSEA. The CDR3 is 11 residues long. The germline V and J ends were trimmed by 7 bases and 3 bases, with 10 bases remaining between them.

CDR3 DNA: TGTGCCAGCAGTTTCCTATATGAGACCCAGTACTTC. Amino acids: CASSFLYETQYF. The V call is TRBV6-6, the J call TRBJ2-5; D gene uncertain. The CDR3 runs to 12 residues. CDR1 is MNHNY, CDR2 SVGAGI, per germline (reference sequence). V gave up 4 bases and J gave up 5 bases, with 8 bases separating them.

V usage is TRBV10-3 and J usage is TRBJ2-5; D is perhaps TRBD2 (6 bases). V was cut by 2 bases and J by 3 bases, with 7 bases left in between. Germline V lookup: CDR1 ENHRY, CDR2 SYGVKD. This CDR3 region has 13 residues. The CDR3 DNA reads TGTGCCATCAGTGAGCCGGGGGAAGAGACCCAGTACTTC. It encodes CAISEPGEETQYF.

The rearrangement links TRBV27 to TRBJ1-4; TRBD1 aligns across 10 bases. The CDR3 loop spans 15 amino acids. CDR1 is MNHEY and CDR2 is SMNVEV in the germline V gene (reference sequence). After removal of 4 bases from V and 7 bases from J, the junction contained 6 bases not matched to a gene. The CDR3 bases are TGTGCCAGCAGTTCCCGACAGGGGGCGGGTGAAAAACTGTTTTTT. Its translation: CASSSRQGAGEKLFF.

V gene TRBV6-5 combines with J gene TRBJ2-1; TRBD2 matches at 10 bases. The germline V gene has CDR1 MNHEY and CDR2 SVGAGI. V dropped 3 bases and J dropped 7; count of bases not matched to a gene: 9. CDR3 length equals 16 residues. In DNA form, the CDR3 reads TGTGCCAGCAGTTATTCGGCTAGCGGGAGACCAAATGAGCAGTTCTTC. Its protein product is CASSYSASGRPNEQFF.

The chain couples TRBV5-1 to TRBJ2-3, with 9 bases that match TRBD2. Germline assignment: CDR1 SGHRS and CDR2 YFSETQ. With V trimmed by 4 bases and J by 5 bases, 11 bases remained unmatched. This CDR3 has 16 residues. The chain's CDR3 is CASSGVAGAGVDTQYF. The DNA for the CDR3 is TGCGCCAGCAGCGGAGTAGCGGGAGCGGGTGTAGATACGCAGTATTTT. Full variable domain (outside the CDR3, taken from reference TRBV5-1 and TRBJ2-3): KAGVTQTPRYLIKTRGQQVTLSCSPISGHRSVSWYQQTPGQGLQFLFEYFSETQRNKGNFPGRFSGRQFSNSRSEMNVSTLELGDSALYLCASSGVAGAGVDTQYFGPGTRLTVL.

This chain connects TRBV18 to TRBJ2-3, with D perhaps matching TRBD1 or TRBD2 (5 bases each). Germline V gives CDR1 KGHSH, CDR2 LQKENI. The CDR3 contains 16 residues. Trimming removed 1 base from V and 1 base from J, with 12 bases in between. The CDR3 region has the DNA TGTGCCAGCTCACCACTGGAACAGGAGGGCACAGATACGCAGTATTTT. Its protein product is CASSPLEQEGTDTQYF.